Presented here are 30 T cell receptor beta chains from one specimen sequenced in a study of identical twins. TCRdb passed the 5' RACE reads through MiXCR, listing each CDR3 protein once. The sample holds around 1.7 million distinct CDR3 sequences, about 30% seen once. Sequencing was carried out using cord blood. The receptors were gathered from a newborn girl in good health.

The rearrangement joins TRBV27 to TRBJ2-4, with 10 bases identical to TRBD2. This CDR3 contains 16 residues. CDR1 is MNHEY, CDR2 SMNVEV, per germline (reference sequence). The ends lost 3 bases at V and 7 bases at J; junction bases unmatched: 9. The CDR3 here is CASSFASGRMGNIQYF. The CDR3 DNA sequence: TGTGCCAGCAGTTTTGCTAGCGGGAGAATGGGGAACATTCAGTACTTC.

The chain joins TRBV4-1 to TRBJ2-2; 8 nucleotides agree with TRBD1. CDR3 length equals 18 residues. The germline V gene has CDR1 MGHRA and CDR2 YSYEKL. The trim removed 1 base at V and 2 bases at J, leaving 9 bases unmatched. CDR3 loop: CASSQVADRGENTGELFF. DNA for the CDR3: TGCGCCAGCAGCCAAGTCGCTGACAGGGGCGAAAACACCGGGGAGCTGTTTTTT.

In this sample, this clonotype turned up a few times. The genes are TRBV6-6 and TRBJ2-1, with D perhaps being TRBD1 or TRBD2 (6 bases each). The germline gives CDR1 MNHNY, CDR2 SVGAGI (reference sequence). Trimming shortened V by 2 bases and J by 5 bases, and 19 bases separated the two germline ends. This CDR3 region has 17 residues. CDR3 in DNA: TGTGCCAGCAGTTACCCCCTTACTAGGGGGGATCACAATGAGCAGTTCTTC. Translated, it gives CASSYPLTRGDHNEQFF.

This chain joins TRBV10-3 and TRBJ2-3; 11 bases agree with TRBD2. The CDR3 covers 16 residues. Germline CDR1 ENHRY, CDR2 SYGVKD. V trimming: 10 bases; J trimming: 4 bases; junction bases outside the gene matches: 13. In DNA form, the CDR3 reads TGTGCCACCGAACCTGCGGGGACTAGCGGCGCAGATACGCAGTATTTT. The encoded protein is CATEPAGTSGADTQYF.

The V and J genes are TRBV14 and TRBJ2-2; D unresolved. The CDR3 has 18 amino acids. V was pared by 1 base and J by 0 bases, with 15 bases between. Germline CDR1 and CDR2: SGHDN and FVKESK. The CDR3: CASSQAYRATPNTGELFF. CDR3 DNA: TGTGCCAGCAGCCAAGCCTACCGGGCGACCCCGAACACCGGGGAGCTGTTTTTT.

V is TRBV10-3 and J is TRBJ2-5; D is undetermined. The CDR3 sequence is 12 residues long. Germline V lookup: CDR1 ENHRY, CDR2 SYGVKD. V lost 3 bases and J lost 9, with 11 bases in between. CDR3 in DNA: TGTGCCATCAGTGACTCGGATCAGCCCCAGTACTTC. Protein sequence: CAISDSDQPQYF.

This clonotype has only one observation. The V call is TRBV10-2, the J call TRBJ1-1; D remains ambiguous. Germline CDR1 WSHSY, CDR2 SAAADI. V lost 6 bases, J lost 1 base, and 12 bases lay in between. The CDR3 consists of 14 residues. CDR3 nucleotides: TGCGCCAGCAGGGACCGAAGACAGAACACTGAAGCTTTCTTT. It specifies CASRDRRQNTEAFF.

The CDR3 reads CASKSQGQNSYNEQYF. The DNA of the CDR3 is TGTGCCAGCAAAAGTCAGGGACAGAACTCCTACAATGAGCAGTACTTC. V and J are TRBV12-3 or TRBV12-4 and TRBJ2-7; 7 nucleotides align to TRBD1. This CDR3 has 16 residues. The V and J ends lost 7 bases and 7 bases, in that order; junction bases with no gene match: 19.

In this sample, this clonotype turned up a few times. J is TRBJ2-7 and V is TRBV7-8; the D is unclear. In germline, CDR1 is SGHVS, CDR2 FQNEAQ. Trimming removed 4 bases from V and 3 bases from J, with 22 bases in between. The CDR3 sequence is 17 residues long. The CDR3 nucleotides are TGTGCCAGCAGCTCCCTACTGGGCTACCAGCCCATCTACGAGCAGTACTTC. It specifies CASSSLLGYQPIYEQYF.

This clonotype came up many times. The chain is built from TRBV6-6 and TRBJ2-7; no clear D. The CDR3 has 13 residues. CDR1 is MNHNY and CDR2 is SVGAGI in the germline V gene (reference sequence). Trimming removed 2 bases from V and 2 bases from J, with 7 bases in between. The CDR3 region has the DNA TGTGCCAGCAGTTACCGACAAACCTACGAGCAGTACTTC. Protein: CASSYRQTYEQYF.

The V gene is TRBV6-5, the J gene TRBJ1-1; tentative D call: TRBD1 (5 bases). Germline V gene data show CDR1 as MNHEY and CDR2 as SVGAGI. The V end lost 6 bases, the J end lost 6 bases, and 17 bases lay between the germline ends. This CDR3 is built from 14 residues. The CDR3 sequence: CASRKGEAMPEAFF. The CDR3 DNA reads as TGTGCCAGCAGAAAAGGGGAGGCAATGCCTGAAGCTTTCTTT.

This clonotype was seen ten or more times. The J gene is TRBJ2-1, the V gene TRBV24-1; D is possibly TRBD2 (6 bases). V was shortened by 5 bases and J by 0 bases, with 10 bases between the two germline ends. Germline CDR1 and CDR2: KGHDR and SFDVKD. CDR3 length: 15 amino acids. For the CDR3, the DNA is TGTGCCACCAGTGGTCCGACTAGCTCCTACAATGAGCAGTTCTTC. Amino acid sequence: CATSGPTSSYNEQFF.

V usage is TRBV2 and J usage is TRBJ2-7; D is unclear. V shed 7 bases and J shed 1 base, with 14 bases lying between them. This CDR3 is built from 14 residues. CDR1 is SNHLY, CDR2 FYNNEI, per germline. The chain's CDR3 is CASITPQRSYEQYF. DNA for the CDR3: TGTGCCAGCATAACACCCCAGAGATCCTACGAGCAGTACTTC. Looking up the rest from reference TRBV2 and TRBJ2-7 gives the full variable domain: EPEVTQTPSHQVTQMGQEVILRCVPISNHLYFYWYRQILGQKVEFLVSFYNNEISEKSEIFDDQFSVERPDGSNFTLKIRSTKLEDSAMYFCASITPQRSYEQYFGPGTRLTVT.

In its sample, this clonotype was seen a few times. The chain uses TRBV4-1 and TRBJ2-1; D is possibly TRBD2 (6 bases). Per germline, CDR1 MGHRA and CDR2 YSYEKL. The CDR3 loop spans 14 amino acids. V shed 2 bases and J shed 8 bases, with 13 bases lying between them. The CDR3 region is CASSQPGVSHEQFF. CDR3 DNA sequence: TGCGCCAGCAGCCAACCGGGAGTAAGCCATGAGCAGTTCTTC.

Comments on this clonotype: A far larger clone is a single base away, which makes a read error likely. The chain employs TRBV28 and TRBJ2-1; D gene ambiguous. The CDR3 extends over 11 amino acids. CDR1 is MDHEN, CDR2 SYDVKM, per germline. V was clipped by 3 bases and J by 10 bases, with 7 bases between them. Written as DNA, the CDR3 is TGTGCCAGCAGTTTCAACTACGAGCAGTTCTTC. Amino acids: CASSFNYEQFF.

The genes are TRBV23-1 and TRBJ2-7; no firm D call. TRBV23-1 is an ORF, with its function uncertain. The CDR3 is made up of 15 amino acids. The V end lost 2 bases, the J end lost 0 bases, and 11 bases lay between the germline ends. In DNA form, the CDR3 reads TGCGCCAGCAGTCAACGGAGACAAAACTCCTACGAGCAGTACTTC. It translates to CASSQRRQNSYEQYF.

The chain has TRBV11-2 and TRBJ2-3; TRBD2 agrees at 8 bases. Trimming took 4 bases from V and 7 from J; bases not matched to a gene: 10. Germline CDR1 is SGHAT and CDR2 is FQNNGV. This CDR3 has 15 residues. CDR3 amino acids: CASSSPAGELHTQYF. The CDR3 coding sequence is TGTGCCAGCAGCTCACCAGCGGGAGAGCTGCATACGCAGTATTTT.

Only a few counts were recorded for this clonotype. J is TRBJ2-5 and V is TRBV13, with D possibly matching TRBD2 (6 bases). Between the trimmed V and J ends, which lost 5 bases and 5 bases, there was a span of 24 bases. Per germline, CDR1 PRHDT and CDR2 FYEKMQ (reference sequence). This CDR3 comprises 17 residues. This chain's CDR3 is CASSPYTELLARETQYF. CDR3 in DNA: TGTGCCAGCAGCCCATATACCGAGCTACTAGCTCGGGAGACCCAGTACTTC.

The CDR3 nucleotides read TGCAGTGCTAGCGATATCAGCGGGAGGCTCTACGAGCAGTACTTC. This gives the protein CSASDISGRLYEQYF. The chain carries TRBV20-1 and TRBJ2-7; 9 nucleotides match TRBD2. Trimming cost V 3 bases and J 3 bases; bases outside gene matches: 9. The CDR3 runs to 15 residues. CDR1 is DFQATT and CDR2 is SNEGSKA in the germline V gene (reference sequence).

This clonotype was counted a few times. The rearrangement uses TRBV4-2 and TRBJ2-3; D is uncertain. Germline CDR1 is LGHNA and CDR2 is YNFKEQ. The CDR3 is 14 amino acids. Trimming took off 0 bases at V and 8 bases at J, with 12 bases between the two ends. The DNA for the CDR3 is TGTGCCAGCAGCCAAGAAAGTGTAGGCCTTACGCAGTATTTT. The encoded protein is CASSQESVGLTQYF.

CDR3 in DNA: TGTGCCAGCAGTGAAGCGGCTAATCCCCCCTACGAGCAGTACTTC. This sequence encodes CASSEAANPPYEQYF. The chain uses TRBV2 and TRBJ2-7; D remains unclear. Trimming took 0 bases from V and 2 from J, leaving 11 bases between them. The CDR3 extends over 15 amino acids. Germline loops: CDR1 SNHLY, CDR2 FYNNEI.

Many counts were recorded for this clonotype. The V gene is TRBV3-1, the J gene TRBJ1-2; 7 bases agree with TRBD1. This CDR3 has 16 amino acids. V trimming: 2 bases; J trimming: 6 bases; junction bases outside the gene matches: 12. Germline V gene data show CDR1 as LGHDT and CDR2 as YNNKEL (reference sequence). CDR3 loop: CASSQSGQAGSNGYTF. The DNA of the CDR3 is TGTGCCAGCAGCCAATCTGGACAGGCAGGTAGTAATGGCTACACCTTC. The variable domain in full, completed from reference TRBV3-1 and TRBJ1-2, reads DTAVSQTPKYLVTQMGNDKSIKCEQNLGHDTMYWYKQDSKKFLKIMFSYNNKELIINETVPNRFSPKSPDKAHLNLHINSLELGDSAVYFCASSQSGQAGSNGYTFGSGTRLTVV.

V usage is TRBV6-6 and J usage is TRBJ1-2; tentative D call: TRBD1 (5 bases). Germline assignment: CDR1 MNHNY and CDR2 SVGAGI (reference sequence). Trimming removed 6 bases at V and 5 bases at J, with 16 bases between. This CDR3 has 14 residues. The CDR3 sequence is CASRAPGRIYGYTF. DNA for the CDR3: TGTGCCAGCAGGGCTCCGGGACGGATTTATGGCTACACCTTC.

The chain carries TRBV12-3 or TRBV12-4 and TRBJ2-1, with 9 positions matching TRBD2. This CDR3 comprises 13 residues. V gave up 8 bases and J gave up 5 bases; unmatched junction bases: 4. The CDR3 is CASAGGPNNEQFF. CDR3 bases: TGTGCCAGCGCGGGAGGGCCAAACAATGAGCAGTTCTTC.

This chain joins TRBV6-5 and TRBJ1-2; maybe TRBD1 (6 bases). The length of the CDR3 is 16 residues. Trimming pared 0 bases from V and 7 bases from J, leaving 18 bases between. Germline V CDR1 and CDR2: MNHEY, SVGAGI. This chain's CDR3 is CASSYSNLGGRFGYTF. The CDR3 bases are TGTGCCAGCAGTTACTCGAACCTAGGGGGGAGGTTTGGCTACACCTTC.

The sample holds a few counts of this clonotype. This chain connects TRBV28 to TRBJ2-7; D is unclear. Germline V gene data show CDR1 as MDHEN and CDR2 as SYDVKM. With 4 bases removed from V and 2 bases from J, the gap between germline ends came to 15 bases. The CDR3 covers 15 residues. The CDR3 loop reads CASSSRRRVTYEQYF. The DNA for the CDR3 is TGTGCCAGCAGTTCCCGTCGACGGGTAACCTACGAGCAGTACTTC.

This clonotype was seen more than once but under ten times. The V and J genes are TRBV4-1 and TRBJ2-2; TRBD1 is a possible D gene (6 bases). The length of the CDR3 is 15 residues. CDR1 is MGHRA, CDR2 YSYEKL, per germline. V lost 3 bases, J lost 5 bases, and 13 bases lay in between. DNA for the CDR3: TGCGCCAGCAGCCAGATAAGGGACAATACCGGGGAGCTGTTTTTT. Translating it yields CASSQIRDNTGELFF.

The CDR3 DNA is TGTGCCATCAGTGAGCACAATAATCCGGGACAGGGAACCTACGAGCAGTACTTC. Protein sequence: CAISEHNNPGQGTYEQYF. The chain couples TRBV10-3 to TRBJ2-7; TRBD1 agrees at 9 bases. This CDR3 is 18 amino acids long. Trimming cost V 2 bases and J 2 bases; bases outside gene matches: 13. Germline CDR1 reads ENHRY; CDR2 reads SYGVKD.

This chain joins TRBV29-1 and TRBJ1-1, with D perhaps matching TRBD1 (5 bases). V was trimmed by 4 bases and J by 5 bases, leaving 14 bases between them. This CDR3 region has 13 residues. CDR1 SQVTM and CDR2 ANQGSEA come from the germline V gene. The DNA for the CDR3 is TGCAGCGTTGCAGGCAGGGTGGGAACTGAAGCTTTCTTT. Its protein product is CSVAGRVGTEAFF.

J is TRBJ2-5 and V is TRBV4-1, with a weak D call TRBD1 (5 bases). The CDR3 consists of 14 residues. Trimming removed 2 bases at V and 0 bases at J, with 7 bases between. Germline lookup yields CDR1 MGHRA and CDR2 YSYEKL. DNA for the CDR3: TGCGCCAGCAGCCAAAGACAGTACCAAGAGACCCAGTACTTC. Amino acids: CASSQRQYQETQYF.